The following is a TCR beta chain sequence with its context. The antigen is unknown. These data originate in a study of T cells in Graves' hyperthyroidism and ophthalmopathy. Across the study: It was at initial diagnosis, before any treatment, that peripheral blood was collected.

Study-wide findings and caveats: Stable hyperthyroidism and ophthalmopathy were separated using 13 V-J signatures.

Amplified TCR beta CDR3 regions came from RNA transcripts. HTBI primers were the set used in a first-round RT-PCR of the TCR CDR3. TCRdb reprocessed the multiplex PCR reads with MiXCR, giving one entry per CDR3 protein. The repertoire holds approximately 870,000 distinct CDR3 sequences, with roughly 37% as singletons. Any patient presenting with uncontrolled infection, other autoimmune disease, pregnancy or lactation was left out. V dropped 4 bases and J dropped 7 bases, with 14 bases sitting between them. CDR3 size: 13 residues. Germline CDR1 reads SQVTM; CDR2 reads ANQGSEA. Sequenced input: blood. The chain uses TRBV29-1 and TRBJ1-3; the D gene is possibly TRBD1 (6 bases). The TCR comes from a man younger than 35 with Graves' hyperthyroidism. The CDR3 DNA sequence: TGCAGCGTTGCCCAGGGGACGGAGAACACCATATATTTT. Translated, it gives CSVAQGTENTIYF.